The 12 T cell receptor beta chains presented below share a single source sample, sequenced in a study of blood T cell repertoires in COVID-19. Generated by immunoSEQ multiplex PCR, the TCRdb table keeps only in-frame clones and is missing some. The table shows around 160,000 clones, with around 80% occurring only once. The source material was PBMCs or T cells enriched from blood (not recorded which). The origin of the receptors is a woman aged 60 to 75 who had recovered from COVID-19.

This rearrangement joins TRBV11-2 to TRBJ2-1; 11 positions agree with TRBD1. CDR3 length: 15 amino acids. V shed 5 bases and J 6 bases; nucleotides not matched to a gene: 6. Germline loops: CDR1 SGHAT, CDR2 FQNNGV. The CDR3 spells CASSPGTGGVNEQFF. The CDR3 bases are TGTGCCAGCAGCCCAGGGACAGGGGGTGTCAATGAGCAGTTCTTC.

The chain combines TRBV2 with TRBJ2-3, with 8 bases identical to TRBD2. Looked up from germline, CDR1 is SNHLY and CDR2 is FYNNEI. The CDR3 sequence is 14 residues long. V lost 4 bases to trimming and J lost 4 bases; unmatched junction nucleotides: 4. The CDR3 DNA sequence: TGTGCCAGCAGTGCGACCGGGGGGGCAGATACGCAGTATTTT. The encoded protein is CASSATGGADTQYF. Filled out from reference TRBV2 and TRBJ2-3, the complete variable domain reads EPEVTQTPSHQVTQMGQEVILRCVPISNHLYFYWYRQILGQKVEFLVSFYNNEISEKSEIFDDQFSVERPDGSNFTLKIRSTKLEDSAMYFCASSATGGADTQYFGPGTRLTVL.

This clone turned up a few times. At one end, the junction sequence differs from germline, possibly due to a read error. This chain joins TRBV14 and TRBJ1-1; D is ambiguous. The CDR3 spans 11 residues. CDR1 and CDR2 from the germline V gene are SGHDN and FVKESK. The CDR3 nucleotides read TGTGCCAGCAGTCACAACAGTGAAGCTTTCTTT. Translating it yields CASSHNSEAFF.

CDR3 bases: TGTGCCAGCTCACCACCCAGGAGGGAACCTAATGAAAAACTGTTTTTT. Amino acid sequence: CASSPPRREPNEKLFF. This chain joins TRBV18 and TRBJ1-4, with D hard to call. V lost 0 bases, J lost 3 bases, and 11 bases lay in between. Germline V gene data show CDR1 as KGHSH and CDR2 as LQKENI. The CDR3 contains 16 residues.

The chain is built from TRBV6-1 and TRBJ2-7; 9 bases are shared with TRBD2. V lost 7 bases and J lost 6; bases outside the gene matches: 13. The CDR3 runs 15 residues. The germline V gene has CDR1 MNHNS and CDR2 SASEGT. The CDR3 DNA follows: TGTGCCAGCACCCCCGAGGCTAGCGGGGCCGGCGAGCAGTACTTC. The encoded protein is CASTPEASGAGEQYF.

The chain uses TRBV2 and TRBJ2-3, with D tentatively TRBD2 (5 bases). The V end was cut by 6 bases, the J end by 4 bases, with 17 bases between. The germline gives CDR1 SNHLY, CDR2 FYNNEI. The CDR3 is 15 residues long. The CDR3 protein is CASRGASGAADTQYF. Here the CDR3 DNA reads TGTGCCAGCAGGGGAGCCAGTGGCGCCGCAGATACGCAGTATTTT.

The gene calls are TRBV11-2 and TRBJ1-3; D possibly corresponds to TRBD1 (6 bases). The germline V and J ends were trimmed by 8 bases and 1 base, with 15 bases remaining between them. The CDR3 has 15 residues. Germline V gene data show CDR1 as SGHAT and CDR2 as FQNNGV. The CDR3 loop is CASRSGVGSGNTIYF. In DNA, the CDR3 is TGTGCCAGCCGGTCAGGGGTTGGGTCTGGAAACACCATATATTTT. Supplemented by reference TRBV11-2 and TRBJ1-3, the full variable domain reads EAGVAQSPRYKIIEKRQSVAFWCNPISGHATLYWYQQILGQGPKLLIQFQNNGVVDDSQLPKDRFSAERLKGVDSTLKIQPAKLEDSAVYLCASRSGVGSGNTIYFGEGSWLTVV.

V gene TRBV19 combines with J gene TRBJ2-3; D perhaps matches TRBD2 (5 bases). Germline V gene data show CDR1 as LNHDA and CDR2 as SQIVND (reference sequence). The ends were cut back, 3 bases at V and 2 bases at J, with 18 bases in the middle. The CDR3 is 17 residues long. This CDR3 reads CASSIPGKRLITDTQYF. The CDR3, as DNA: TGTGCCAGTAGTATCCCGGGGAAGCGGCTAATCACAGATACGCAGTATTTT.

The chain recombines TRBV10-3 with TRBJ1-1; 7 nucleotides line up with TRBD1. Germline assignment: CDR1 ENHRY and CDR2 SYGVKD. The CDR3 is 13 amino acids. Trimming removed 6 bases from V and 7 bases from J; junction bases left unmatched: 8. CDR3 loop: CAISEGQSVEAFF. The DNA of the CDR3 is TGTGCCATCAGCGAGGGACAGAGCGTTGAAGCTTTCTTT.

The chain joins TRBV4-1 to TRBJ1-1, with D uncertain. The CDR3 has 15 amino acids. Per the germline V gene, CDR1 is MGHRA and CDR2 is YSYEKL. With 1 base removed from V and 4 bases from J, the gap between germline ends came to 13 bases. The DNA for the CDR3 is TGCGCCAGCAGCCAAGTGTCTCGGGAAGCCACTGAAGCTTTCTTT. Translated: CASSQVSREATEAFF.

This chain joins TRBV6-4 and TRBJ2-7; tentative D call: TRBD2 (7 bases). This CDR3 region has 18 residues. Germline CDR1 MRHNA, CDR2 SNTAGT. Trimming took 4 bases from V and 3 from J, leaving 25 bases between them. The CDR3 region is CASSAPAGAGGPYYEQYF. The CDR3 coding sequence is TGTGCCAGCAGTGCCCCGGCTGGGGCCGGGGGGCCCTACTACGAGCAGTACTTC.

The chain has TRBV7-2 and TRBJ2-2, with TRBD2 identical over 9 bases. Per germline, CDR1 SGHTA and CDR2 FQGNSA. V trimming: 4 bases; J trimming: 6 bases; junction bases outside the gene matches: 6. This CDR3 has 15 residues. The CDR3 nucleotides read TGTGCCAGCAGCTCCCAGGCGGGGGGGTCCGGGGAGCTGTTTTTT. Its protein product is CASSSQAGGSGELFF.